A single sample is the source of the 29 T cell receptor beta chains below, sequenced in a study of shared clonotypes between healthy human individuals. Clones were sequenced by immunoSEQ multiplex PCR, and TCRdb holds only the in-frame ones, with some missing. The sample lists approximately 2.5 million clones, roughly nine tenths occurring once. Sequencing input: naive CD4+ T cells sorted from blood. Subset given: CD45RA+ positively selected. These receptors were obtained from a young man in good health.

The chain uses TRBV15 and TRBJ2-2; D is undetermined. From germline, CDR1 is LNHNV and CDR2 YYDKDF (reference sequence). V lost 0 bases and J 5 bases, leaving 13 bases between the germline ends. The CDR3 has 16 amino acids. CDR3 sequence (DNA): TGTGCCACCAGCAGAGATCGCCAGGCGAGAACCGGGGAGCTGTTTTTT. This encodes CATSRDRQARTGELFF.

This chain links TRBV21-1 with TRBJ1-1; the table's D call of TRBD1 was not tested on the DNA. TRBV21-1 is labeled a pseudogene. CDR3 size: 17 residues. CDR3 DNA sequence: TGTGCCAGCAGCATGTTCTGGGACAAGGCCATGAACACTGAAGCTTTCTTT. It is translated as CASSMFWDKAMNTEAFF.

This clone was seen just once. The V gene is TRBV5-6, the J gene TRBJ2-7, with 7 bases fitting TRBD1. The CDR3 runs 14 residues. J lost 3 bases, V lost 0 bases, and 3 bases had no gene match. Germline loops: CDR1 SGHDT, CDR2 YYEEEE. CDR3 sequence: CASSLATGVYEQYF. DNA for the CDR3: TGTGCCAGCAGCTTGGCCACAGGGGTCTACGAGCAGTACTTC. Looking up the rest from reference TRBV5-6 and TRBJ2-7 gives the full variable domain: DAGVTQSPTHLIKTRGQQVTLRCSPKSGHDTVSWYQQALGQGPQFIFQYYEEEERQRGNFPDRFSGHQFPNYSSELNVNALLLGDSALYLCASSLATGVYEQYFGPGTRLTVT.

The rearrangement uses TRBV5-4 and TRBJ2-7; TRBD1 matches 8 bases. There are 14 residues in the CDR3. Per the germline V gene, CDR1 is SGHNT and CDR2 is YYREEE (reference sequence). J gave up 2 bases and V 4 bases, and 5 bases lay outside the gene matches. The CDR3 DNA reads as TGTGCCAGCAGCATGGACAGGGTTCCCTACGAGCAGTACTTC. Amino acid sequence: CASSMDRVPYEQYF. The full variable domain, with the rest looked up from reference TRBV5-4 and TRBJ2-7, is ETGVTQSPTHLIKTRGQQVTLRCSSQSGHNTVSWYQQALGQGPQFIFQYYREEENGRGNFPPRFSGLQFPNYSSELNVNALELDDSALYLCASSMDRVPYEQYFGPGTRLTVT.

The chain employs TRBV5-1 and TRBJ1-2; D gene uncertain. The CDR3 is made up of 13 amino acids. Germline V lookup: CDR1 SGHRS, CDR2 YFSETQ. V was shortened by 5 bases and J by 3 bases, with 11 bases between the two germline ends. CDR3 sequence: CASSPGEYYGYTF. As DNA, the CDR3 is TGCGCCAGCAGTCCCGGGGAGTACTATGGCTACACCTTC.

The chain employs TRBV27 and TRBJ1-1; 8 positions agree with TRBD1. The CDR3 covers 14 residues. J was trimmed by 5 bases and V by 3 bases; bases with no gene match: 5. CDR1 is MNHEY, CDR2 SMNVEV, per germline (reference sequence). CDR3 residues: CASSFSGGMTEAFF. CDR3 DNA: TGTGCCAGCAGTTTCTCAGGGGGCATGACTGAAGCTTTCTTT.

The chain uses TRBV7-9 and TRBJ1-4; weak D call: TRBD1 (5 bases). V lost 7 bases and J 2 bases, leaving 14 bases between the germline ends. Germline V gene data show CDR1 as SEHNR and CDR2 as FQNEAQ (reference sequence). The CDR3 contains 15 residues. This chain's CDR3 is CASTVPGTTNEKLFF. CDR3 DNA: TGTGCCAGCACCGTGCCCGGGACCACTAATGAAAAACTGTTTTTT.

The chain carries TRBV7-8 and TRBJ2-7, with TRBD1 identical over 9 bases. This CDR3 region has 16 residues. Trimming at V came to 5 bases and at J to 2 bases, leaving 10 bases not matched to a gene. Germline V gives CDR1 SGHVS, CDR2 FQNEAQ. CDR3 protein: CASSPVRDRAPYEQYF. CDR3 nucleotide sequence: TGTGCCAGCAGCCCGGTTAGGGACAGGGCCCCCTACGAGCAGTACTTC.

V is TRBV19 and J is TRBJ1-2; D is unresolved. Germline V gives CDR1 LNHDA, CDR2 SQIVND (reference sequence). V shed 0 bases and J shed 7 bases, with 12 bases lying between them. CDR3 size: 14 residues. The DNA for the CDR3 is TGTGCCAGTAGTATAGATCGTGACATCCGTGGCTACACCTTC. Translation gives CASSIDRDIRGYTF.

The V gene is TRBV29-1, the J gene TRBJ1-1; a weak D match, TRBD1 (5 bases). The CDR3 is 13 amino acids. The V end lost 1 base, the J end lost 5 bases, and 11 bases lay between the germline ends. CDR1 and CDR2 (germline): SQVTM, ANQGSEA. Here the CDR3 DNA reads TGCAGCGTTGAAGCAGGGAGTCGAACTGAAGCTTTCTTT. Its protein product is CSVEAGSRTEAFF.

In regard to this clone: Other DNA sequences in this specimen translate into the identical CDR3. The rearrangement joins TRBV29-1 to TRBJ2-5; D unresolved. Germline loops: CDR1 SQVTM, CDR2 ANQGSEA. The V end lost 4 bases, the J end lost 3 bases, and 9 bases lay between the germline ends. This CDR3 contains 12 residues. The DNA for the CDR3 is TGCAGCGTTGCGAGAATTGAAGAGACCCAGTACTTC. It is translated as CSVARIEETQYF.

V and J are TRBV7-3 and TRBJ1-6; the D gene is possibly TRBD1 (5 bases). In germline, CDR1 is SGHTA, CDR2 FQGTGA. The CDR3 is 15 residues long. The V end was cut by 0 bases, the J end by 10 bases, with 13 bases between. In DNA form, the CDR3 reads TGTGCCAGCAGCTTAACGTTCGGGGGAGAGTCACCCCTCCACTTT. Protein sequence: CASSLTFGGESPLHF.

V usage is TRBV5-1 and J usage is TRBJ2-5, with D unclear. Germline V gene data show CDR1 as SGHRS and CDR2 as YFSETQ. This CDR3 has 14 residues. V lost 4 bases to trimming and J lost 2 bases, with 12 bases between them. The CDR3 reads CASSLKTQQETQYF. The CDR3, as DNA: TGCGCCAGCAGCCTGAAGACTCAGCAAGAGACCCAGTACTTC.

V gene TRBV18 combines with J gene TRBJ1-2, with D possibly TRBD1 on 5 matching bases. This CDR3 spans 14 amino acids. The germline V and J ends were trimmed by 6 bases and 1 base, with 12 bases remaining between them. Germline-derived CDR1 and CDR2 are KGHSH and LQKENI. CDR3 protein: CASSPGILNYGYTF. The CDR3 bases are TGTGCCAGCTCGCCAGGGATTCTTAACTATGGCTACACCTTC.

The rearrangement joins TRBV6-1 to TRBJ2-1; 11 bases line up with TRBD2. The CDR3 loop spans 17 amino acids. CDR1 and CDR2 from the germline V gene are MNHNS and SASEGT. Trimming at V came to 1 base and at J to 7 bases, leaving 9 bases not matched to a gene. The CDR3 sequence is CASSEGQLAGVRNEQFF. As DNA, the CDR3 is TGTGCCAGCAGTGAAGGTCAACTAGCGGGGGTTCGGAATGAGCAGTTCTTC.

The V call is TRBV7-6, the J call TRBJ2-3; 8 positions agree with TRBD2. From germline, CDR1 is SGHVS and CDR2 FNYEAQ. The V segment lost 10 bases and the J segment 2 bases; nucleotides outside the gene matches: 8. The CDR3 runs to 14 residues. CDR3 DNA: TGTGCCACCAAGGCACTAGCGGCCACAGATACGCAGTATTTT. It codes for CATKALAATDTQYF.

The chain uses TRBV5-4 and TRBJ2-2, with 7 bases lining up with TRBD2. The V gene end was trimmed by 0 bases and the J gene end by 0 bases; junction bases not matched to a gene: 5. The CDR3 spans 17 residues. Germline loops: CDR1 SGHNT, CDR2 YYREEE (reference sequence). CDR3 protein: CASSLVAGSSNTGELFF. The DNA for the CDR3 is TGTGCCAGCAGCTTGGTAGCGGGTTCGTCGAACACCGGGGAGCTGTTTTTT.

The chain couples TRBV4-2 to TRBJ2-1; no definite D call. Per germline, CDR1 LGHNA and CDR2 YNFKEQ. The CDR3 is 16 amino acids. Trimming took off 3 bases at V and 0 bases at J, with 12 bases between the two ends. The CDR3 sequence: CASSQIDKSSYNEQFF. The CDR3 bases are TGTGCCAGCAGCCAGATAGACAAGAGCTCCTACAATGAGCAGTTCTTC.

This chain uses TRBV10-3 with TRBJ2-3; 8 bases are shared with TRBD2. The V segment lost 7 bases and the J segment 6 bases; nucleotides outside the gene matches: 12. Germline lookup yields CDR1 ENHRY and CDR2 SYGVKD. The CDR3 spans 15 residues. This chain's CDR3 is CAITRRAGGFDTQYF. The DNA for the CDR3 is TGTGCCATCACGCGAAGGGCGGGGGGCTTCGATACGCAGTATTTT.

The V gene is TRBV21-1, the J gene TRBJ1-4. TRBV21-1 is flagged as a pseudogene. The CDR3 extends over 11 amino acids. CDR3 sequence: CASTGDEKLFF. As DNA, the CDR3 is TGTGCCAGCACTGGAGATGAAAAACTGTTTTTT.

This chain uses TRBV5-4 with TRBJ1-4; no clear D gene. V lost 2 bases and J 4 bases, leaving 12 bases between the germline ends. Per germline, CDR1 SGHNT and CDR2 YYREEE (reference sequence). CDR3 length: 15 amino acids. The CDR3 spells CASSLSAALNEKLFF. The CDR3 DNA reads TGTGCCAGCAGCTTATCGGCGGCCCTTAATGAAAAACTGTTTTTT.

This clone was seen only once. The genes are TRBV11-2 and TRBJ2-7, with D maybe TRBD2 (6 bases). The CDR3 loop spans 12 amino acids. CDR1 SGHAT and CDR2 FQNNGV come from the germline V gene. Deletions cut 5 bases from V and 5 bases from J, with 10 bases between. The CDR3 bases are TGTGCCAGCAGCCCCCGCGGGAACGAGCAGTACTTC. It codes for CASSPRGNEQYF.

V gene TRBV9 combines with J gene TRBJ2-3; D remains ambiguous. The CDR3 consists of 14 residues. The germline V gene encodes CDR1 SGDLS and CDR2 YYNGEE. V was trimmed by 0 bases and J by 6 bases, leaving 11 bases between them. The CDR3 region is CASSVGVAADTQYF. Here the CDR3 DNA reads TGTGCCAGCAGCGTAGGGGTAGCAGCGGATACGCAGTATTTT.

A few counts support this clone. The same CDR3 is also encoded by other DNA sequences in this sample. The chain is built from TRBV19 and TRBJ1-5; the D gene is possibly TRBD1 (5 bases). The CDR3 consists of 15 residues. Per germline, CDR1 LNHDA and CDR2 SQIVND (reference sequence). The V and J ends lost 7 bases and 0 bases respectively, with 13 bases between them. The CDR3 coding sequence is TGTGCCAGTACGGAGGGGAGATATAGCAATCAGCCCCAGCATTTT. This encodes CASTEGRYSNQPQHF.

The chain's CDR3 is CASSLEVQSGNTIYF. CDR3 nucleotide sequence: TGCGCCAGCAGCTTGGAGGTACAGTCTGGAAACACCATATATTTT. The rearrangement uses TRBV5-1 and TRBJ1-3; the D is unclear. Germline-derived CDR1 and CDR2 are SGHRS and YFSETQ. There are 15 residues in the CDR3. V was pared by 0 bases and J by 1 base, with 8 bases between.

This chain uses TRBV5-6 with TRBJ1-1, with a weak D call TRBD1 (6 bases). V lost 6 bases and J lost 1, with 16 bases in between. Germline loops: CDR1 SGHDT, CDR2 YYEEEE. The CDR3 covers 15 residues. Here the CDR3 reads CASTIWGGQNTEAFF. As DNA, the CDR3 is TGTGCCAGCACCATTTGGGGGGGGCAGAACACTGAAGCTTTCTTT.

CDR3 bases: TGTGCCAGCAGCTTAGGGCCCCGGGACGGCTACACCTTC. Amino acids: CASSLGPRDGYTF. The J gene is TRBJ1-2, the V gene TRBV5-6, with D possibly being TRBD1 (5 bases). CDR3 length: 13 residues. Germline V CDR1 and CDR2: SGHDT, YYEEEE. The V end was cut by 2 bases, the J end by 8 bases, with 13 bases between.

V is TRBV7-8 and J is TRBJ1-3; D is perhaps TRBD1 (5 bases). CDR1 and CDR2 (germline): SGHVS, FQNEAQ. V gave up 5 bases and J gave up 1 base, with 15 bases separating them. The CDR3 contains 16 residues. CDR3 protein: CASSRPVGDSGNTIYF. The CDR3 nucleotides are TGTGCCAGCAGCCGACCGGTGGGGGATTCTGGAAACACCATATATTTT.

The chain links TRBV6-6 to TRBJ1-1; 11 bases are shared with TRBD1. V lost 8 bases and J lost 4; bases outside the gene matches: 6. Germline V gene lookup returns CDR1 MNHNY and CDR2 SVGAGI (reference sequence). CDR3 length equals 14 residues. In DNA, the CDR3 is TGTGCCAGCGGACAGGGGGCGCGGGTCACTGAAGCTTTCTTT. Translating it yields CASGQGARVTEAFF.